What follows describes a single T cell receptor beta chain. The source of the sample is a study of cytomegalovirus exposure and HLA in healthy donors. A multiplex PCR was run with 60 Vbeta primers and 13 Jbeta primers. Sequencing used immunoSEQ multiplex PCR; TCRdb keeps in-frame clones, though not all of them. The sample yields 200,000 to 250,000 clones, 60% to 85% seen once. This CDR3 region has 16 residues. J was trimmed by 9 bases and V by 5 bases; bases with no gene match: 14. The V gene's germline CDR1 is SGHTA and CDR2 FQGNSA. The receptor's source is a man aged 35 to 55 in good health and CMV-seronegative. The chain carries TRBV7-2 and TRBJ2-2; TRBD2 aligns across 8 bases. Sequencing was performed on PBMCs. The CDR3 here is CASSGGGSGRGRELFF. CDR3 nucleotide sequence: TGTGCCAGCAGCGGCGGGGGGAGCGGGAGAGGCCGGGAGCTGTTTTTT. Together with reference TRBV7-2 and TRBJ2-2, the CDR3 gives the full variable domain: GAGVSQSPSNKVTEKGKDVELRCDPISGHTALYWYRQSLGQGLEFLIYFQGNSAPDKSGLPSDRFSAERTGGSVSTLTIQRTQQEDSAVYLCASSGGGSGRGRELFFGEGSRLTVL.